A single T cell receptor beta chain is shown here with its context. Antigen specificity is unknown. V gave up 5 bases and J gave up 8 bases, with 7 bases separating them. The CDR3 has 11 amino acids. The germline V gene encodes CDR1 MNHEY and CDR2 SVGAGI. The entry originates in a study of OX40 agonist ivuxolimab in advanced cancers. Turning to the study itself: Patients received ivuxolimab, an agonistic anti-OX40 (CD134) antibody.

Sequenced by immunoSEQ multiplex PCR; TCRdb stores in-frame clones only, minus some. The sample carries 60,000 or so clones, over 75% recorded once. General study results and limits: The average count of expanded clones was higher among CD8+ T cells than among CD4+. Low clonal expansion, among the lowest seen, marked partial responders at 0.1-3.0 mg/kg. Among the nonresponders, some also had low normalized T-cell clonal expansion.

Material: CD4+ or CD8+ T cells sorted from blood, obtained in a trial of the OX40 agonist ivuxolimab. The gene calls are TRBV6-5 and TRBJ2-1; maybe TRBD1 (5 bases). This clonotype originated in an adult with an advanced solid tumor such as melanoma, head and neck, liver or kidney cancer. CDR3 nucleotides: TGTGCCAGCAGTCTAGGGGATGAGCAGTTCTTC. This sequence encodes CASSLGDEQFF.